This TCR beta chain was profiled in a study of T cells after yellow fever vaccination. Overall study results and limits: Compared with primary, the secondary response was weaker and peaked at day 5, not 15. Contamination by abundant bulk-population clonotypes could be present in FACS-sorted repertoires.

The germline gives CDR1 MNHEY, CDR2 SVGAGI. V gave up 6 bases and J gave up 0 bases, with 17 bases separating them. The CDR3 has 16 residues. This clonotype was seen ten or more times. As yet, its antigen is unknown. From the 5' RACE reads, TCRdb called clonotypes with MiXCR, one entry per CDR3 protein. The table records hundreds of thousands of distinct CDR3 sequences, over 9% of them present only once. This sequence was found in a man aged 30 to 45 who received the YFV17D yellow fever vaccine. The material sequenced was PBMCs, taken on the day of the yellow fever booster vaccination. This chain joins TRBV6-5 and TRBJ1-2; D perhaps matches TRBD1 (5 bases). CDR3: CASRSGPGRSNYGYTF. The CDR3, as DNA: TGTGCCAGCAGGTCCGGCCCGGGGCGATCTAACTATGGCTACACCTTC.